These 2 T cell receptor beta chains came from one sample sequenced in a study of T cells expressing NK-cell markers. No DNA is given; TCRdb re-called the 5' RACE reads and lists each CDR3 protein once. Seen in this sample are a few hundred thousand distinct CDR3 sequences; the ten most common clones hold 5% to 5.5%. The material sequenced was blood T cells: a sorted CD56 or NKG2C T cell subset, CD4+ or CD8+ T cells, or bulk PBMC T cells (not recorded which). These receptors all come from a man aged 18-75 years in good health.

This chain connects TRBV15 to TRBJ2-7; TCRdb gives TRBD1 as the D gene, but with no DNA this cannot be confirmed. The CDR3 consists of 16 residues. Germline values: CDR1 LNHNV, CDR2 YYDKDF (reference sequence). The CDR3 sequence: CATSRDGGGGPYEQYF.

This chain links TRBV7-2 with TRBJ2-1; there is no DNA to check the TCRdb D call of TRBD1. Germline CDR1 SGHTA, CDR2 FQGNSA. This CDR3 comprises 12 residues. This chain's CDR3 is CASSPQRDEQFF.